The entry below describes one TCR beta chain. This clone's antigen is unknown. Nothing much larger sits one base from this clone, and base qualities are not available. The trim is 1 base for V and 6 bases for J, with a gap of 13 bases between the germline ends. Reading the germline V gene gives CDR1 SGHVS and CDR2 FQNEAQ. The CDR3 runs 15 residues from the cysteine to the phenylalanine. Only the CDR3 portion is preserved as DNA: 45 bases, with reading frame beginning at the first base. This entry comes from a study of PD-1 blockade in classical Hodgkin lymphoma (TCRdb year 2020). A note on the overall study: Nivolumab dosing was 3 mg/kg intravenously every 2 weeks, continuing until either disease progression or unacceptable toxicity. The study used CyTOF and TCR beta sequencing to define a peripheral blood immune signature of response to PD-1 blockade in classical Hodgkin lymphoma. Findings and caveats that apply to the study as a whole: Newly diagnosed patients were reported to have lower baseline TCR diversity than healthy donors, and relapsed/refractory patients were reported to have lower baseline TCR diversity still. Lower diversity was seen in patients whose nivolumab began less than 1 year after ASCT, and these patients were left out of later analyses so that immune reconstitution would not confound the results. Trial patients achieving complete response had baseline diversity similar to newly diagnosed patients, whereas partial responders and progressors had significantly lower diversity. The study was restricted to a single clinical trial cohort, and the causes of repertoire differences, possibly disease activity or prior therapy, were left undefined. CD4+ but not CD8+ TCR diversity rose significantly by C4D1 (p=0.0027 vs p=0.16), most apparent in complete responders (p=0.02).

The time point label on this specimen signifies: cycle 2 day 1 (C2D1) of nivolumab. Relapse after autologous stem cell transplantation had occurred in all trial patients, and cohorts A, B and C were distinguished by prior brentuximab vedotin exposure. A total of roughly 60 patients with relapsed/refractory classical Hodgkin lymphoma made up the trial cohort, and each patient's best overall response was complete response, partial response or progressive disease. Single-agent nivolumab was administered to trial patients in the multi-cohort phase II CheckMate 205 trial. An independent review committee assessed best overall response by applying the 2007 International Working Group response criteria. Trial PBMCs were collected just before the start of nivolumab (C1D1) and during therapy at cycle 2 day 1 and cycle 4 day 1. After peripheral blood was drawn into 8 mL Vacutainer Cell Preparation Tubes, PBMCs were isolated by centrifugation and then cryopreserved.

The Qiagen DNeasy kit was used to extract genomic DNA from unsorted PBMCs and from the negatively selected CD4+ and CD8+ fractions. TCR beta CDR3 regions were amplified by immunoSEQ multiplex PCR using primers annealing to V and J segments. Amplification bias was minimized using a synthetic immune receptor repertoire, and residual bias was removed computationally after sequencing. The source study handled its data this way. Repertoire diversity was quantified as the Shannon entropy index using custom Python scripts. Unsorted, CD4+ and CD8+ repertoires were analyzed separately, except in combined analyses where CD4+ and CD8+ sequences were merged in silico. A clone counted as expanded when the clone's frequency after treatment rose at least 2-fold relative to C1D1, and clones undetected at baseline were given a pseudocount of 0.5. Clones with 0 or 1 copy at C1D1 were defined as singleton clones, while clones with 2 or more copies were defined as non-singleton clones. Clones expanded in unsorted samples were annotated as CD4+, CD8+ or unknown by matching protein sequences in sorted samples from the same patient. Wilcoxon tests on paired samples were used to test changes in diversity from C1D1 to C4D1. TCRdb carries this immuneACCESS record with in-frame sequences only. Its versions omit some clonotypes, under half of them owing to an unresolved V gene in the studies checked, with the rest unexplained. The V and J calls and clone size are taken from that table; D and trimming were inferred from the DNA. The sample profile shows tens of thousands of clones; less than 85% of them were found once. The ten most abundant clones make up roughly 20% of the sample.

This receptor was taken from a human donor with classical Hodgkin lymphoma. The chain is assembled from TRBV7-8 and TRBJ1-5; matching of 5 bases hints at TRBD1 as the D gene. The source was peripheral blood mononuclear cells (PBMCs), collected before the second cycle of nivolumab. The nucleotide sequence is TGTGCCAGCAGCTTAGTGGCAGGGCGAGGTCAGCCCCAGCATTTT. The resulting protein is CASSLVAGRGQPQHF.